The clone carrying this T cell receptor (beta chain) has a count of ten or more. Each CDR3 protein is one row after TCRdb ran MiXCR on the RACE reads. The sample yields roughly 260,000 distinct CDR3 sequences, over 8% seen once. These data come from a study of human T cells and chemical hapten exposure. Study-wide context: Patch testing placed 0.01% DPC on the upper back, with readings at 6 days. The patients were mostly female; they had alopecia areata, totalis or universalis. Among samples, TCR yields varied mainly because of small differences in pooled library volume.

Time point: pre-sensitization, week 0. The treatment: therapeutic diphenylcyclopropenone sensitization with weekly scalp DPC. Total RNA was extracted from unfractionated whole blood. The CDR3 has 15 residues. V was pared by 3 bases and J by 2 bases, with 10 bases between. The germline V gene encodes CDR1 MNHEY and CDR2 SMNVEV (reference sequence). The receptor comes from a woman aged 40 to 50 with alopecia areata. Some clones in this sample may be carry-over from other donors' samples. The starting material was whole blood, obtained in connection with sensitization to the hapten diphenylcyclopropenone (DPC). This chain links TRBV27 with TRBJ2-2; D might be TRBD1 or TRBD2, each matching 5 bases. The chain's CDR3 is CASSFGTDNTGELFF. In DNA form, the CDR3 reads TGTGCCAGCAGTTTCGGGACGGATAACACCGGGGAGCTGTTTTTT.